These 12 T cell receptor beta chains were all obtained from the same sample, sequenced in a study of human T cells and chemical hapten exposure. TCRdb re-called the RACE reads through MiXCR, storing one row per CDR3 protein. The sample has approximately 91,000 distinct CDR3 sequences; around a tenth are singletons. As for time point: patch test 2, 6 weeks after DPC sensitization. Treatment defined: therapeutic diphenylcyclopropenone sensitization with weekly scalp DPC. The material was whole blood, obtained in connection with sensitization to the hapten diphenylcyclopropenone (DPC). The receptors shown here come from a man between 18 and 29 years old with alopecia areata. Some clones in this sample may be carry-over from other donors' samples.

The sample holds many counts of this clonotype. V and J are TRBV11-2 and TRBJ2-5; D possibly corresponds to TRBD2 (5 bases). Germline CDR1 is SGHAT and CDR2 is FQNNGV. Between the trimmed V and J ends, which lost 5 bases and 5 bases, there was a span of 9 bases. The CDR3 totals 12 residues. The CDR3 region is CASSPPGETQYF. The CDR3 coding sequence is TGTGCCAGCAGCCCCCCGGGGGAGACCCAGTACTTC. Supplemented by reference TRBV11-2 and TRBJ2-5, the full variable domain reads EAGVAQSPRYKIIEKRQSVAFWCNPISGHATLYWYQQILGQGPKLLIQFQNNGVVDDSQLPKDRFSAERLKGVDSTLKIQPAKLEDSAVYLCASSPPGETQYFGPGTRLLVL.

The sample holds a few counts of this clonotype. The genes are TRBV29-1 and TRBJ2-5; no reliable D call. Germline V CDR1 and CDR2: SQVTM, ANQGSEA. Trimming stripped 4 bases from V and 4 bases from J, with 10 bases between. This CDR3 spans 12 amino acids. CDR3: CSVAPERETQYF. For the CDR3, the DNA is TGCAGCGTTGCACCAGAACGAGAGACCCAGTACTTC.

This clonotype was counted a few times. The chain's CDR3 is CASSLGTTSPLHF. CDR3 in DNA: TGCGCCAGCAGCTTGGGGACGACTTCACCCCTCCACTTT. The chain is built from TRBV5-1 and TRBJ1-6; D ambiguous. The CDR3 spans 13 residues. CDR1 is SGHRS and CDR2 is YFSETQ in the germline V gene. The germline V and J ends were trimmed by 0 bases and 9 bases, with 7 bases remaining between them.

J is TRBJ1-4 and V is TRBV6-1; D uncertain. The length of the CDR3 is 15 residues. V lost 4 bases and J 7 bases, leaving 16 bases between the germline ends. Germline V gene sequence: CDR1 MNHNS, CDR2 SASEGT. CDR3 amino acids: CASSGLTTGFEKLFF. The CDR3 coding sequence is TGTGCCAGCAGTGGACTAACGACGGGGTTTGAAAAACTGTTTTTT.

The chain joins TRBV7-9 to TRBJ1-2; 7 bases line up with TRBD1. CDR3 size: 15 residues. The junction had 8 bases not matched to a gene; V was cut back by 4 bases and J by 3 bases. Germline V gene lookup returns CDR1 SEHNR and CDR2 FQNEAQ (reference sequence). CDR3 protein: CASSSRDSLDYGYTF. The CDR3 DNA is TGTGCCAGCAGCTCCAGGGACAGCCTGGACTATGGCTACACCTTC.

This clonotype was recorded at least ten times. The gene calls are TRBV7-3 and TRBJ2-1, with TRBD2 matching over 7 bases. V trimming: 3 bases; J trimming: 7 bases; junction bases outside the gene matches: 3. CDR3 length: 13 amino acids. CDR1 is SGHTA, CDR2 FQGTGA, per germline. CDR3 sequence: CASSFSGGNEQFF. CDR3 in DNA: TGTGCCAGCAGCTTTTCCGGGGGGAATGAGCAGTTCTTC.

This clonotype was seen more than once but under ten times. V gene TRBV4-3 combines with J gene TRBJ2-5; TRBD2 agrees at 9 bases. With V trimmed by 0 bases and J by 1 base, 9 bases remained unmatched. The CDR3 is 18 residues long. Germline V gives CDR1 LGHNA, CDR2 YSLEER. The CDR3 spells CASSQEGPAGGTQETQYF. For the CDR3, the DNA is TGCGCCAGCAGCCAAGAAGGGCCAGCGGGGGGTACCCAAGAGACCCAGTACTTC.

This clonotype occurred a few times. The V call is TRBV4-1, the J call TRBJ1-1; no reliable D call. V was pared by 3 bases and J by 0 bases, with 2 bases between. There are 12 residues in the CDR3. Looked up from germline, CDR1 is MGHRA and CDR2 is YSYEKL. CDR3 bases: TGCGCCAGCAGCCATATGAACACTGAAGCTTTCTTT. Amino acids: CASSHMNTEAFF.

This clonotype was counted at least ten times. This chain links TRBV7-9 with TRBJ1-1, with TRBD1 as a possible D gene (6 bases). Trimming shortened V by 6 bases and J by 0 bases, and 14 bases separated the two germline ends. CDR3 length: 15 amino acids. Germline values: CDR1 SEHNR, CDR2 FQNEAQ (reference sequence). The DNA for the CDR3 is TGTGCCAGCAGTCCCACGGGGGCCCTGAACACTGAAGCTTTCTTT. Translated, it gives CASSPTGALNTEAFF.

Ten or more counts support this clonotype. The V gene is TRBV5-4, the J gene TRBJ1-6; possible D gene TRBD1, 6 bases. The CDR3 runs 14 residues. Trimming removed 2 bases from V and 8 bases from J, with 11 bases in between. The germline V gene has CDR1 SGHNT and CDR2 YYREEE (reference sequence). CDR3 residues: CASSFQGRDSPLHF. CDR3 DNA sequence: TGTGCCAGCAGCTTTCAGGGGCGGGATTCACCCCTCCACTTT.

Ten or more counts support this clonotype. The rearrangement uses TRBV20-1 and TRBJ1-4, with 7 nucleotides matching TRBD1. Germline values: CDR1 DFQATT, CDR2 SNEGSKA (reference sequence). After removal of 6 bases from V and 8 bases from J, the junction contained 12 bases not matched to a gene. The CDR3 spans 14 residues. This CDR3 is CSAGMGTEKEKLFF. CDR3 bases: TGCAGTGCCGGAATGGGGACAGAGAAAGAAAAACTGTTTTTT.

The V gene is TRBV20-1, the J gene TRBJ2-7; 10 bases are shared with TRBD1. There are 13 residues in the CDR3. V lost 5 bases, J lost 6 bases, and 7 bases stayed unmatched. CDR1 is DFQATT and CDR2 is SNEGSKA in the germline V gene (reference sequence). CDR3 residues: CSAGRDRGVEQYF. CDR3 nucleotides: TGCAGTGCTGGCCGGGACAGGGGAGTCGAGCAGTACTTC.